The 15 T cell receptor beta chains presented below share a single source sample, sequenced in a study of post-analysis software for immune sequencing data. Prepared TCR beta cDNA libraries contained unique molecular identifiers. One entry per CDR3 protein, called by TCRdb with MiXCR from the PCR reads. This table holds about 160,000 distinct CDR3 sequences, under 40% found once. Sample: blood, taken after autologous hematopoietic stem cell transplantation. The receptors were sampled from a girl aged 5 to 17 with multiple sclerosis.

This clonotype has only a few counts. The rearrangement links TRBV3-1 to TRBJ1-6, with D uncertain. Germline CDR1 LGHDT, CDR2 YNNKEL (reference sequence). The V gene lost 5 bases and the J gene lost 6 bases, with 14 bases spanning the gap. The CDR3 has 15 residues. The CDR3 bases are TGTGCCAGCAGCAGCGCCCGGCCCCCTAATTCACCCCTCCACTTT. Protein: CASSSARPPNSPLHF.

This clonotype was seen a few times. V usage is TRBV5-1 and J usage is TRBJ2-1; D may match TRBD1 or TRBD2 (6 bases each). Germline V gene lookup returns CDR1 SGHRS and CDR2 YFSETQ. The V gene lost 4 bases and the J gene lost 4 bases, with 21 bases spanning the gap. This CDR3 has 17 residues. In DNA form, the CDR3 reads TGCGCCAGCAGCCACCTCTGGCGGGGACATACTTACAATGAGCAGTTCTTC. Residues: CASSHLWRGHTYNEQFF. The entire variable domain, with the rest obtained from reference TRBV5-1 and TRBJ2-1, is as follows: KAGVTQTPRYLIKTRGQQVTLSCSPISGHRSVSWYQQTPGQGLQFLFEYFSETQRNKGNFPGRFSGRQFSNSRSEMNVSTLELGDSALYLCASSHLWRGHTYNEQFFGPGTRLTVL.

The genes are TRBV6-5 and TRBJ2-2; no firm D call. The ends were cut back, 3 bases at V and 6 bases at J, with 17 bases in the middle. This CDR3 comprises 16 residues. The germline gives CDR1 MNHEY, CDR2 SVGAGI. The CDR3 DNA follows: TGTGCCAGCAGTTATTCCCCGAGGATCGGTCCCGGGGAGCTGTTTTTT. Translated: CASSYSPRIGPGELFF.

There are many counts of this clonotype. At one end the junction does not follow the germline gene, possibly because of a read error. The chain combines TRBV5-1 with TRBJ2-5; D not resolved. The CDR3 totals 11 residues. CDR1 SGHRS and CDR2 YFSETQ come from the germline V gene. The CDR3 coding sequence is TGTGCCAGCAGTTCCCAAGAGACCCAGTACTTC. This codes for CASSSQETQYF.

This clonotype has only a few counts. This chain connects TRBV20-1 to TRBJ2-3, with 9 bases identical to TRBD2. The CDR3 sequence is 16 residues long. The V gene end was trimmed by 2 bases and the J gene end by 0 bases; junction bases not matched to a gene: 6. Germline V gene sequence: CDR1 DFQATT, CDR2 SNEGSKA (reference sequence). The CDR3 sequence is CSARRASGMSTDTQYF. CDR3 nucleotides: TGCAGTGCTAGAAGGGCTAGCGGGATGAGCACAGATACGCAGTATTTT.

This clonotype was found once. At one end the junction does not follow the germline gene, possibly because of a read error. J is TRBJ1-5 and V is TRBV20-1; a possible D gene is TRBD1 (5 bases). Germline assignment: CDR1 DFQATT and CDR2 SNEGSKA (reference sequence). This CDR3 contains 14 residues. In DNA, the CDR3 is TGTAGTGCTATTCGCGGGGCCTACAATCAGCCCCAGCATTTT. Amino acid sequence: CSAIRGAYNQPQHF.

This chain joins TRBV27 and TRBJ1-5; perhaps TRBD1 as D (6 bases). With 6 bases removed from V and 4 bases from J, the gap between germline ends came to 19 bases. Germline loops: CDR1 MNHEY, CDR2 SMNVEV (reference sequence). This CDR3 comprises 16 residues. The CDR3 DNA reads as TGTGCCAGCAGCCGAATTATGCCAGGGGTGAATCAGCCCCAGCATTTT. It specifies CASSRIMPGVNQPQHF.

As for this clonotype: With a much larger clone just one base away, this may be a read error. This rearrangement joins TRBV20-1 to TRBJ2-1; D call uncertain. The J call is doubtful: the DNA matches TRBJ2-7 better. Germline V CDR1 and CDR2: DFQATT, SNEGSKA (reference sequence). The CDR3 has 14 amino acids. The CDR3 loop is CSASLPPSHNEQYF. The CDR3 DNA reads TGCAGTGCTAGTCTCCCTCCATCACACAATGAGCAGTACTTC.

The CDR3 sequence: CSATSPTLTYEQYF. The CDR3 DNA is TGCAGTGCTACCTCCCCGACCCTAACCTACGAGCAGTACTTC. The V and J genes are TRBV20-1 and TRBJ2-7; D call uncertain. V was clipped by 4 bases and J by 2 bases, with 15 bases between them. Germline assignment: CDR1 DFQATT and CDR2 SNEGSKA (reference sequence). The CDR3 covers 14 residues.

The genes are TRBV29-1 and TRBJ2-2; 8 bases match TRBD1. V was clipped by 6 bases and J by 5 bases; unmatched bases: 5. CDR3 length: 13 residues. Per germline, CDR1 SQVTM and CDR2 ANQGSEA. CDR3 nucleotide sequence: TGCAGCGTCACGAACAGGGGGACCGGGGAGCTGTTTTTT. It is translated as CSVTNRGTGELFF.

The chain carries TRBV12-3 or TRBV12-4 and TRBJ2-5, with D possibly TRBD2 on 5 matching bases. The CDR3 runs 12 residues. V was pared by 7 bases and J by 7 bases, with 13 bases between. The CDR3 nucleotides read TGTGCCAGCACCCTGGGCCGGGGGACCCAGTACTTC. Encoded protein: CASTLGRGTQYF.

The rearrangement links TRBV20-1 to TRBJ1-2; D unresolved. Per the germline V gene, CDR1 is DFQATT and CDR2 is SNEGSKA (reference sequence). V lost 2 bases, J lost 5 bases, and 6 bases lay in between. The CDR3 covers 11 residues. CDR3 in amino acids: CSARSIYGYTF. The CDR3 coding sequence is TGCAGTGCTAGATCTATATATGGCTACACCTTC.

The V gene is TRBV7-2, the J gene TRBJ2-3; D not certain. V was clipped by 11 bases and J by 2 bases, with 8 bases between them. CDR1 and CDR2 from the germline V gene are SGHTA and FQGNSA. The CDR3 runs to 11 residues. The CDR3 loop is CAEQVTDTQYF. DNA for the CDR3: TGTGCCGAGCAGGTCACAGATACGCAGTATTTT.

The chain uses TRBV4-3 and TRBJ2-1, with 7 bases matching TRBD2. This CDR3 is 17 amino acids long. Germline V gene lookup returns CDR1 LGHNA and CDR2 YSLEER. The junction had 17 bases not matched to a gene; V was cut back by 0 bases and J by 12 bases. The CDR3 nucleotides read TGCGCCAGCAGCCAAGAAACACTGACTAGGGAAGCGGGACGGCAGTTCTTC. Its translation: CASSQETLTREAGRQFF.

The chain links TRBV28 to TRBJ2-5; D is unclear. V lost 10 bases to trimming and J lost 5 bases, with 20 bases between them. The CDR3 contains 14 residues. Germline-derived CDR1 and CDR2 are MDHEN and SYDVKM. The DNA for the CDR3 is TGTGCCATCACCCCCGGTGCGCTGGGGGAGACCCAGTACTTC. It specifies CAITPGALGETQYF.